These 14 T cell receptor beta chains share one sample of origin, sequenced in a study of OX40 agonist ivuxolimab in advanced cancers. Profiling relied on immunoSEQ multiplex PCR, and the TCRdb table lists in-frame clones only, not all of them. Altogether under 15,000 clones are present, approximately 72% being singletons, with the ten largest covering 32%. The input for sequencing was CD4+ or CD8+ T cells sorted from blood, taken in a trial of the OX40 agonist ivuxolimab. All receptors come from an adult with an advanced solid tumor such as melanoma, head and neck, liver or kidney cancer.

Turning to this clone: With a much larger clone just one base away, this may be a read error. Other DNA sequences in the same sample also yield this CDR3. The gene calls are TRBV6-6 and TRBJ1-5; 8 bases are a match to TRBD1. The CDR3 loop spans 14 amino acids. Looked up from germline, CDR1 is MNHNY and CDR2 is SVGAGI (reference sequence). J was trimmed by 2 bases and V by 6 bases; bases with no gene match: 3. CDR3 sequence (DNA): TGTGCCAGCAGAAGGACAGGGCGCAATCAGCCCCAGCATTTT. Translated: CASRRTGRNQPQHF.

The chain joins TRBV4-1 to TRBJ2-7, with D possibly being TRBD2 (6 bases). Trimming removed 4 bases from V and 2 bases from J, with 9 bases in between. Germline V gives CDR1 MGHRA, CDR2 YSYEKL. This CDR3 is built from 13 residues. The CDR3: CASSPGLPYEQYF. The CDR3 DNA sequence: TGCGCCAGCAGCCCGGGACTTCCCTACGAGCAGTACTTC.

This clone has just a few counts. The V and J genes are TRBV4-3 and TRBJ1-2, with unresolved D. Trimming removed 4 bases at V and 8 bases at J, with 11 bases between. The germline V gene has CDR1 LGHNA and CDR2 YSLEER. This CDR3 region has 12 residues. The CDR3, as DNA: TGCGCCAGCAGCCGCGGAACGGGAGGCTACACCTTC. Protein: CASSRGTGGYTF.

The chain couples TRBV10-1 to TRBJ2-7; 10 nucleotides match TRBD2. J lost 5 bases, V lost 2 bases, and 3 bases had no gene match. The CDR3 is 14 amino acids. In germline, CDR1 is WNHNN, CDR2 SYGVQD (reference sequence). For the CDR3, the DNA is TGCGCCAGCAGTGAGACTAGCGGGAAGGACGAGCAGTACTTC. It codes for CASSETSGKDEQYF.

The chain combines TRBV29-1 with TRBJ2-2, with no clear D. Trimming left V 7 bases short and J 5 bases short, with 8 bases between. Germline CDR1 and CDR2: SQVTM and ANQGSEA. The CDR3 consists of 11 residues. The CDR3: CSADYTGELFF. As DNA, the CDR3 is TGCAGCGCTGATTATACCGGGGAGCTGTTTTTT.

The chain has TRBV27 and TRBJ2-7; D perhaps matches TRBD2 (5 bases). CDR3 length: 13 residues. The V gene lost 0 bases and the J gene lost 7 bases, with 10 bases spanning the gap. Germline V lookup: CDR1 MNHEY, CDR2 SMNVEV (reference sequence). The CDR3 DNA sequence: TGTGCCAGCAGTTTATCGACGGGATGGGAGCAGTACTTC. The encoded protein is CASSLSTGWEQYF.

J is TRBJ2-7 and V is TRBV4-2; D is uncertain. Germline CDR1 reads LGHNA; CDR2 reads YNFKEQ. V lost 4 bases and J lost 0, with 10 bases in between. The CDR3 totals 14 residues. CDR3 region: CASSPHPLSYEQYF. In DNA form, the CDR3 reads TGTGCCAGCAGCCCGCATCCACTCTCCTACGAGCAGTACTTC.

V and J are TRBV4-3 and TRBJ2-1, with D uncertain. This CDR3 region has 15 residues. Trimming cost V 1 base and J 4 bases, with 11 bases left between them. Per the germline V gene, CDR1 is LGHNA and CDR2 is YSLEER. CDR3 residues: CASSQVPPGYNEQFF. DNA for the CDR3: TGCGCCAGCAGCCAAGTACCCCCGGGTTACAATGAGCAGTTCTTC.

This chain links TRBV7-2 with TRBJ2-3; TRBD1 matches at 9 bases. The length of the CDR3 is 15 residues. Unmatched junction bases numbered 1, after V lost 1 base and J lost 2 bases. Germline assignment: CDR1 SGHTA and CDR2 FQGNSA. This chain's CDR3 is CASSLGDRVTDTQYF. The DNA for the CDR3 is TGTGCCAGCAGCTTAGGGGACAGGGTCACAGATACGCAGTATTTT.

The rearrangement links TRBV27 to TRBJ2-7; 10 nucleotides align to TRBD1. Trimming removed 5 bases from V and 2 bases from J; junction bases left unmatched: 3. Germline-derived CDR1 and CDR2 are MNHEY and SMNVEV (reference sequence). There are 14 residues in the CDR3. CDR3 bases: TGTGCCAGCAGTCATGGGACAGGGGCCTACGAGCAGTACTTC. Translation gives CASSHGTGAYEQYF.

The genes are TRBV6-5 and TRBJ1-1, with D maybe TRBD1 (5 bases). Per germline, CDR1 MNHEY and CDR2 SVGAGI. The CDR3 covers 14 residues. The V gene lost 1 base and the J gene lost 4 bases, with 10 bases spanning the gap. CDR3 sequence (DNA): TGTGCCAGCAGTTACTTCAGGGTCGGCACTGAAGCTTTCTTT. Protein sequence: CASSYFRVGTEAFF.

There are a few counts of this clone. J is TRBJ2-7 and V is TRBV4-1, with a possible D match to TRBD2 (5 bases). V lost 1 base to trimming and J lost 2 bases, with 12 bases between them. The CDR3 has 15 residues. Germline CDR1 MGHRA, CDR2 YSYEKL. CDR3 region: CASSQGPSGAYEQYF. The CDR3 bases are TGCGCCAGCAGCCAAGGGCCCAGCGGAGCCTACGAGCAGTACTTC.

The CDR3, as DNA: TGTGCCAGCAGTGAAGGTGCCTACGAGCAGTACTTC. Its protein product is CASSEGAYEQYF. The V and J genes are TRBV2 and TRBJ2-7; D ambiguous. The CDR3 spans 12 residues. The V end was cut by 1 base, the J end by 2 bases, with 3 bases between. The germline V gene encodes CDR1 SNHLY and CDR2 FYNNEI.

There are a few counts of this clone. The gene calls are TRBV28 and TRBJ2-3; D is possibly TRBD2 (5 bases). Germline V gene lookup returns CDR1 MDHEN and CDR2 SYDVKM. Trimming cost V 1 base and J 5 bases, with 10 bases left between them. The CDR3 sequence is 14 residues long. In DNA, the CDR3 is TGTGCCAGCAGTTTATCCCCAGAGGGAGATACGCAGTATTTT. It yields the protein CASSLSPEGDTQYF. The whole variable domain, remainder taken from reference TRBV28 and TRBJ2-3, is DVKVTQSSRYLVKRTGEKVFLECVQDMDHENMFWYRQDPGLGLRLIYFSYDVKMKEKGDIPEGYSVSREKKERFSLILESASTNQTSMYLCASSLSPEGDTQYFGPGTRLTVL.